The 24 T cell receptor beta chains reported below all come from one sample, sequenced in a study of tissue T cells after allogeneic stem cell transplantation. Clones were sequenced by immunoSEQ multiplex PCR, and TCRdb holds only the in-frame ones, with some missing. The sample has nearly 50,000 clones; around 70% are singletons. Sequencing was performed on sorted cells pooled from one or two spleens. The receptors stem from a pool of C57BL/6 mice in good health.

Regarding this clone: The gene symbols are mouse symbols. The sequenced fragment ends 1 residue before the CDR3 boundary, so the rest is inferred from the germline J gene. The chain is built from TRBV5 and TRBJ2-5, with D possibly called TRBD1 or TRBD2 (6 bases each). The CDR3 is made up of 14 amino acids. Germline CDR1 and CDR2: LGHNA and YNLKQL (reference sequence). V lost 4 bases, J lost 5 bases, and 13 bases lay in between. CDR3 DNA, as far as it was read: TGTGCCAGCAGCCCTCCGGGGGCTGGAGACACCCAGTAC. Protein product: CASSPPGAGDTQY. The CDR3, in full, reads CASSPPGAGDTQYF.

Comment on this clone: The genes and germline here are from mouse. With the read ending 1 residue before the CDR3 end, the germline J gene is used to fill in that end. V gene TRBV13-3 combines with J gene TRBJ2-4; D remains unclear. This CDR3 is built from 13 residues. Looked up from germline, CDR1 is NNHDY and CDR2 is SYVADS. Trimming took 7 bases from V and 3 from J, leaving 12 bases between them. The CDR3 DNA, read in part, is TGTGCCAGCGAGGGAGAAGGGCAAAACACCTTGTAC. The encoded protein is CASEGEGQNTLY. Given in full, the CDR3 is CASEGEGQNTLYF.

Concerning this clone itself: Gene names are the mouse ones. The read terminates 1 residue before the CDR3 end, so the remaining end is supplied by the germline J gene. The chain is built from TRBV21 and TRBJ1-3, with no clear D. TRBV21 is recorded as an ORF, its role being uncertain. This CDR3 is 14 amino acids long. Trimming stripped 0 bases from V and 0 bases from J, with 3 bases between. The CDR3: CASSQSHSGNTLYF. The sequenced part of the CDR3 DNA is TGTGCTAGCAGTCAATCCCATTCTGGAAATACGCTCTAT.

With respect to this clone: The gene names given are mouse names. The read terminates 1 residue ahead of where the CDR3 ends, so the germline J gene completes it. The sample carries other DNA sequences with the same CDR3. J is TRBJ2-5 and V is TRBV3, with unresolved D. The CDR3 is 11 residues long. CDR1 is SNHLY and CDR2 is FYNGKV in the germline V gene (reference sequence). V was cut by 4 bases and J by 6 bases, with 5 bases left in between. CDR3 sequence reads: CASSSEDTQYF. The part of the CDR3 DNA that was read is TGTGCCAGCAGCTCAGAGGACACCCAGTAC.

As concerns this clone: Here the gene names and germline are mouse. The read stops 1 residue short of the end of the CDR3; the missing end is completed from the germline J gene. The chain recombines TRBV3 with TRBJ1-1; perhaps TRBD1 as D (6 bases). CDR1 is SNHLY and CDR2 is FYNGKV in the germline V gene (reference sequence). The CDR3 is 13 amino acids. Trimming cost V 5 bases and J 3 bases, with 10 bases left between them. This CDR3 reads CASSLQGDTEVFF. CDR3 bases read: TGTGCCAGCAGCCTACAGGGTGACACAGAAGTCTTC.

About this clone itself: Gene names and germline refer to mouse. The read is 1 residue too short to cover the CDR3 end, so that end is filled in from the germline J gene. The V gene is TRBV19, the J gene TRBJ2-5; D may be TRBD2 (6 bases). The CDR3 sequence is 15 residues long. Germline lookup yields CDR1 FNHDT and CDR2 SITEND (reference sequence). With 4 bases removed from V and 0 bases from J, the gap between germline ends came to 12 bases. The CDR3 reads CASSHRDYNQDTQYF. Partial CDR3 DNA: TGTGCCAGCAGTCACCGGGACTATAACCAAGACACCCAGTAC.

As for this clone: Any gene name here is a mouse gene name. The read gets to within 1 residue of the CDR3 end, and the germline J gene fills in the rest. V and J are TRBV13-1 and TRBJ1-4; no definite D call. CDR3 length: 11 residues. CDR1 is NSHNY and CDR2 is SYGAGN in the germline V gene. Trimming took 6 bases from V and 5 from J, leaving 5 bases between them. The CDR3 loop reads CASKKNERLFF. Partial CDR3 DNA: TGTGCCAGCAAGAAAAACGAAAGATTATTT.

About this clone itself: The gene symbols are mouse symbols. With the read ending 1 residue before the CDR3 end, the germline J gene is used to fill in that end. This chain links TRBV5 with TRBJ1-1; 10 nucleotides align to TRBD1. The CDR3 runs 14 residues. With V trimmed by 2 bases and J by 4 bases, 1 base remained unmatched. Looked up from germline, CDR1 is LGHNA and CDR2 is YNLKQL (reference sequence). The CDR3 protein is CASSQRDRGTEVFF. CDR3 DNA (partial): TGTGCCAGCAGCCAACGGGACAGGGGCACAGAAGTCTTC.

To note about this clone: Gene names and germline refer to mouse. The read finishes 1 residue shy of the CDR3 end, and the germline J gene is used to complete it. This chain uses TRBV3 with TRBJ2-7; D may match TRBD1 or TRBD2 (5 bases each). CDR1 is SNHLY, CDR2 FYNGKV, per germline (reference sequence). The CDR3 covers 12 residues. The V and J ends lost 1 base and 6 bases respectively, with 7 bases between them. CDR3 protein: CASSLGGSEQYF. The sequenced CDR3 bases are TGTGCCAGCAGCTTAGGGGGGAGTGAACAGTAC.

Note on this clone: The gene symbols are mouse symbols. The read halts 1 residue ahead of the CDR3 end, with the missing end drawn from the germline J gene. This chain connects TRBV5 to TRBJ1-2; D is possibly TRBD1 (6 bases). The CDR3 has 15 amino acids. V was cut by 0 bases and J by 1 base, with 9 bases left in between. Germline CDR1 and CDR2: LGHNA and YNLKQL (reference sequence). This CDR3 is CASSQDGTLNSDYTF. Partial CDR3 DNA: TGTGCCAGCAGCCAAGATGGGACATTAAACTCCGACTACACC.

About this clone itself: The genes and germline here are from mouse. The read halts 1 residue ahead of the CDR3 end, with the missing end drawn from the germline J gene. V is TRBV2 and J is TRBJ2-4; D may be TRBD2 (6 bases). V lost 2 bases and J lost 0, with 6 bases in between. Germline lookup yields CDR1 LGHNA and CDR2 YSYQKL. This CDR3 spans 14 amino acids. The CDR3 bases that were read are TGTGCCAGCAGCCAACTGGGGAGTCAAAACACCTTGTAC. Translated: CASSQLGSQNTLY. The entire CDR3 protein is CASSQLGSQNTLYF.

On this clone itself: Gene names follow the mouse nomenclature. The read falls 1 residue short of the CDR3 end, and the missing part is taken from the germline J gene. This chain links TRBV12-2 with TRBJ1-4; 7 bases line up with TRBD1. The V segment lost 2 bases and the J segment 0 bases; nucleotides outside the gene matches: 2. Germline CDR1 and CDR2: SGHLS and HYDKME. The CDR3 length is 15 residues. CDR3 DNA (partial): TGTGCCAGCTCTCCCGGGACAGTTTCCAACGAAAGATTATTT. This translates into CASSPGTVSNERLF. The entire CDR3 protein is CASSPGTVSNERLFF.

Worth noting for this clone: The listed genes are named as in mouse. Sequencing ends 1 residue short of the CDR3 end; the germline J gene provides the rest. The chain couples TRBV1 to TRBJ2-5; no clear D. Germline values: CDR1 NSQYPW, CDR2 LRSPGD (reference sequence). The V and J ends lost 0 bases and 8 bases respectively, with 6 bases between them. This CDR3 has 12 amino acids. The CDR3 bases that were read are TGCACCTGCAGTGCAGACCGGGTCACCCAGTAC. Translation gives CTCSADRVTQY. The whole CDR3 sequence is CTCSADRVTQYF.

Comments on this clone: Gene names and germline refer to mouse. The CDR3 extends 1 residue past the end of the read, so its final part is completed from the germline J gene. The chain recombines TRBV3 with TRBJ1-3; 7 nucleotides match TRBD1. CDR1 and CDR2 from the germline V gene are SNHLY and FYNGKV (reference sequence). The CDR3 sequence is 16 residues long. Trimming at V came to 4 bases and at J to 0 bases, leaving 6 bases not matched to a gene. CDR3 residues: CASSSQGDHSGNTLYF. The CDR3 DNA, read in part, is TGTGCCAGCAGCTCGCAGGGGGATCATTCTGGAAATACGCTCTAT. The full variable domain, completed using reference TRBV3 and TRBJ1-3, is GPKVLQIPSHQIIDMGQMVTLNCDPVSNHLYFYWYKQILGQQMEFLVNFYNGKVMEKSKLFKDQFSVERPDGSYFTLKIQPTALEDSAVYFCASSSQGDHSGNTLYFGEGSRLIVV.

Turning to this clone: All gene names here are mouse names. The read terminates 1 residue before the CDR3 end, so the remaining end is supplied by the germline J gene. This specimen includes other DNA sequences encoding the same CDR3. The chain employs TRBV12-1 and TRBJ2-3, with D unresolved. This CDR3 is 12 amino acids long. Germline V gene lookup returns CDR1 SGHSN and CDR2 HYEKVE. Trimming took 2 bases from V and 1 from J, leaving 3 bases between them. The CDR3 loop is CASSPGAETLYF. CDR3 bases read: TGTGCCAGCTCTCCAGGTGCAGAAACGCTGTAT.

Concerning this clone itself: Genes and germline come from the mouse. The CDR3 end falls 1 residue outside the read, so it is completed with the germline J gene. The chain links TRBV20 to TRBJ1-1; 9 bases map to TRBD1. The CDR3 covers 13 residues. The junction had 0 bases not matched to a gene; V was cut back by 1 base and J by 3 bases. Looked up from germline, CDR1 is GFQATS and CDR2 is STVNSAI. The CDR3 loop reads CGARGTGDTEVFF. CDR3 DNA (partial): TGTGGTGCTAGGGGGACAGGGGACACAGAAGTCTTC.

This clone was picked up one time. All gene names here are mouse names. The read ends 1 residue shy of where the CDR3 ends; the end is completed using the germline J gene. J is TRBJ1-1 and V is TRBV13-1, with D uncertain. The CDR3 totals 13 residues. V lost 2 bases to trimming and J lost 3 bases, with 8 bases between them. Germline values: CDR1 NSHNY, CDR2 SYGAGN. The CDR3 bases that were read are TGTGCCAGCAGTGAAAGCTCTTACACAGAAGTCTTC. Its protein is CASSESSYTEVF. The CDR3 in full is CASSESSYTEVFF.

In its sample, this clone was seen a few times. The gene symbols are mouse symbols. The CDR3 end falls 1 residue outside the read, so it is completed with the germline J gene. This chain links TRBV12-2 with TRBJ1-2; TRBD1 aligns across 10 bases. CDR1 is SGHLS and CDR2 is HYDKME in the germline V gene. V shed 4 bases, J shed 3 bases, and the junction held 1 base outside the gene matches. The CDR3 is made up of 13 amino acids. The DNA read from the CDR3 is TGTGCCAGCTCAGGACAGGGGGACTCCGACTACACC. It codes for CASSGQGDSDYT. The complete CDR3 reads CASSGQGDSDYTF. Based on the CDR3 plus reference TRBV12-2 and TRBJ1-2, the full variable domain is NSGVVQSPRYIIKGKGERSILKCIPISGHLSVAWYQQTQGQELKFFIQHYDKMERDKGNLPSRFSVQQFDDYHSEMNMSALELEDSAVYFCASSGQGDSDYTFGSGTRLLVI.

Turning to this clone: Germline and genes: mouse. Read sequence stops 1 residue before the CDR3 end, and the germline J gene provides the missing end. The chain has TRBV26 and TRBJ1-1; D remains unclear. Germline V gene data show CDR1 as KGHPV and CDR2 as FQNQEV (reference sequence). V lost 3 bases and J 0 bases, leaving 5 bases between the germline ends. The CDR3 spans 13 residues. CDR3 protein: CASSLRPNTEVFF. The sequenced part of the CDR3 DNA is TGTGCCAGCAGTCTACGGCCAAACACAGAAGTCTTC.

Of note for this clone: Here the gene names and germline are mouse. The CDR3 extends 1 residue past the end of the read, so its final part is completed from the germline J gene. This CDR3 is also generated by other DNA sequences in the sample. The chain is built from TRBV13-2 and TRBJ2-1, with 9 bases aligning to TRBD2. From germline, CDR1 is NNHNN and CDR2 SYGAGS (reference sequence). CDR3 size: 14 residues. The ends lost 3 bases at V and 7 bases at J; junction bases unmatched: 5. The CDR3 bases that were read are TGTGCCAGCGGTGGAGACTGGGGGCGGGCTGAGCAGTTC. This gives the protein CASGGDWGRAEQF. The CDR3 in full is CASGGDWGRAEQFF.

Of note for this clone: Here the gene names and germline are mouse. The read gets to within 1 residue of the CDR3 end, and the germline J gene fills in the rest. The V call is TRBV13-1, the J call TRBJ2-4, with D perhaps TRBD1 or TRBD2 (5 bases each). The CDR3 runs 13 residues. V was cut by 5 bases and J by 0 bases, with 7 bases left in between. Germline V gives CDR1 NSHNY, CDR2 SYGAGN. The covered CDR3 bases are TGTGCCAGCAGGAGGGACAGTCAAAACACCTTGTAC. Residues: CASRRDSQNTLY. The whole CDR3 sequence is CASRRDSQNTLYF.

Details on this clone: Any gene name here is a mouse gene name. The read ends 1 residue early relative to the CDR3; the germline J gene fills the gap. The rearrangement links TRBV2 to TRBJ2-3; D assignment may be TRBD1 or TRBD2 (6 bases each). The CDR3 consists of 15 residues. Germline CDR1 LGHNA, CDR2 YSYQKL. V shed 1 base and J shed 1 base, with 9 bases lying between them. The part of the CDR3 DNA that was read is TGTGCCAGCAGCCAAGGGGGGCGCGGTGCAGAAACGCTGTAT. This gives the protein CASSQGGRGAETLY. The complete CDR3 sequence is CASSQGGRGAETLYF.

Remarks on this clone: The gene names given are mouse names. The read gets to within 1 residue of the CDR3 end, and the germline J gene fills in the rest. The V call is TRBV29, the J call TRBJ2-3; 11 positions match TRBD1. The germline V gene has CDR1 MSHET and CDR2 SYDVDS. CDR3 length: 17 amino acids. The ends lost 0 bases at V and 1 base at J; junction bases unmatched: 3. The sequenced part of the CDR3 DNA is TGTGCTAGCAGTTTATCAGGACAGGGGGCGTGTGCAGAAACGCTGTAT. This sequence encodes CASSLSGQGACAETLY. The whole CDR3 protein is CASSLSGQGACAETLYF.

Worth noting for this clone: The gene names given are mouse names. The observed sequence ends 1 residue before the CDR3 terminus, with the missing tail filled in from the germline J gene. The V call is TRBV17, the J call TRBJ2-1; D is undetermined. CDR1 and CDR2 from the germline V gene are MNHDT and YYDKIL. The ends were cut back, 2 bases at V and 0 bases at J, with 8 bases in the middle. The CDR3 totals 15 residues. CDR3 DNA, as far as it was read: TGTGCTAGCAGTAGAAAGGCAGATAACTATGCTGAGCAGTTC. Its protein is CASSRKADNYAEQF. From start to end, the CDR3 is CASSRKADNYAEQFF.